This T cell receptor beta chain was sequenced for a study of regulatory T cells in long-lasting Graves disease. Whole-study findings and limits: Persistent cases of Graves' showed reduced TCR diversity relative to newly diagnosed patients. Under persistent disease, TRBV28, TRBJ1-2 and TRBJ2-5 were used preferentially.

Time point reported: newly diagnosed GD, antithyroid drugs for less than 3 months. The authors made the TCR library using RNA they extracted from PBMCs. This clonotype was seen many times. The antigen is unknown. Building the TCR beta libraries relied on iRepertoire HTBI primers, and CDR3 regions underwent Arm-PCR. TCRdb re-derived calls from the multiplex PCR reads in MiXCR, one entry per CDR3 protein. Of about 420,000 distinct CDR3 sequences in the sample, roughly 15% were seen once. The V segment lost 4 bases and the J segment 2 bases; nucleotides outside the gene matches: 5. Germline lookup yields CDR1 SGHTA and CDR2 FQGNSA. This CDR3 has 16 amino acids. These data are also associated with another study on T cells in Graves' hyperthyroidism and ophthalmopathy. That paper notes: Patients having uncontrolled infection, another autoimmune disease, pregnancy or lactation were not included. The HTBI primer set drove a first-round RT-PCR of the TCR CDR3.

This TCR derives from a woman between 18 and 29 years old with Graves disease. The starting material was peripheral blood mononuclear cells (PBMCs), obtained at new diagnosis, from a patient treated with antithyroid drugs. The V gene is TRBV7-2, the J gene TRBJ2-7; 13 bases map to TRBD2. The CDR3 sequence is CASSSRTSGSPYEQYF. In nucleotides, the CDR3 is TGTGCCAGCAGCTCCCGGACTAGCGGGAGTCCCTACGAGCAGTACTTC. Using reference TRBV7-2 and TRBJ2-7 for the parts outside the CDR3, the full variable domain is GAGVSQSPSNKVTEKGKDVELRCDPISGHTALYWYRQSLGQGLEFLIYFQGNSAPDKSGLPSDRFSAERTGGSVSTLTIQRTQQEDSAVYLCASSSRTSGSPYEQYFGPGTRLTVT.